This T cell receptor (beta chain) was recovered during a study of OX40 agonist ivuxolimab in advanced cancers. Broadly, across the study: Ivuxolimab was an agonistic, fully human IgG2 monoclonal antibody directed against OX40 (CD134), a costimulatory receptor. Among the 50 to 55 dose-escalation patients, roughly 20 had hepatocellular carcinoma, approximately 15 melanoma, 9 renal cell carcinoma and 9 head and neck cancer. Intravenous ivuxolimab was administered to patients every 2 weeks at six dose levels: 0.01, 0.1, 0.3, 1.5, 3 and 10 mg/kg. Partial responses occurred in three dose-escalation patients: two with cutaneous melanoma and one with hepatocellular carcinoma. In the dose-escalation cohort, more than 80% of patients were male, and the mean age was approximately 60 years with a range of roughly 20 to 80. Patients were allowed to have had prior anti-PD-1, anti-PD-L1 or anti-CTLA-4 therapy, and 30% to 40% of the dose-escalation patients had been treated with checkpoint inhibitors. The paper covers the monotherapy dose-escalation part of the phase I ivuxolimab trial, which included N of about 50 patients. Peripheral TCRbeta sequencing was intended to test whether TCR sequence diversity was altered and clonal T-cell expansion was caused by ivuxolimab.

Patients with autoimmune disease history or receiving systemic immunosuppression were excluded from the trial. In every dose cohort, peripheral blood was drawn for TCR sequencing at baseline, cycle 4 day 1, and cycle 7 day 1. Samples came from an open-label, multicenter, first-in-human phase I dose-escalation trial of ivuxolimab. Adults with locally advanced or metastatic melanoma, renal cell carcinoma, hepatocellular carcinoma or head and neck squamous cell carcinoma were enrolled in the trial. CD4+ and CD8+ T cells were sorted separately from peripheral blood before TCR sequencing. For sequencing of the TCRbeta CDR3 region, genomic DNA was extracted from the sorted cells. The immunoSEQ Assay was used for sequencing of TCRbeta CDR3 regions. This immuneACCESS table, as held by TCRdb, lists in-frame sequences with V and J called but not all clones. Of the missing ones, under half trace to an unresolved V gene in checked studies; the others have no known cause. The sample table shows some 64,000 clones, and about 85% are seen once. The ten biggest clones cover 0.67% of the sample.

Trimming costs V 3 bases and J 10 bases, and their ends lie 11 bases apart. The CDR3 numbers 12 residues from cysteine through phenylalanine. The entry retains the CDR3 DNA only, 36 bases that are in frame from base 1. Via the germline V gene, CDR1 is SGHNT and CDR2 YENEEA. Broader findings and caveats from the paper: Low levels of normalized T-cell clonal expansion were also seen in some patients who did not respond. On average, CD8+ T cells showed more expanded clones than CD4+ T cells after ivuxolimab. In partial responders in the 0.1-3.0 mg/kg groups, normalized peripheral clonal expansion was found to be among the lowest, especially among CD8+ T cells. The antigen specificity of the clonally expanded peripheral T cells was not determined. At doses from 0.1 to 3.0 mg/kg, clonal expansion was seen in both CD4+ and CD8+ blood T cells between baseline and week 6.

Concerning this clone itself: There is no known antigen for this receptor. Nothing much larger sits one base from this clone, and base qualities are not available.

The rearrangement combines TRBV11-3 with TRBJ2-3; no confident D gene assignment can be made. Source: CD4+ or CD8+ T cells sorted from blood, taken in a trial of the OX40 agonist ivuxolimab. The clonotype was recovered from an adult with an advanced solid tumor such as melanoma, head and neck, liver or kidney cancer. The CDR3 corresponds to CASSFFSGPQYF. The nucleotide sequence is TGTGCCAGCAGCTTCTTTTCTGGTCCGCAGTATTTT. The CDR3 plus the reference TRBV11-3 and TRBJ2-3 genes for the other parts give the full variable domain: EAGVVQSPRYKIIEKKQPVAFWCNPISGHNTLYWYLQNLGQGPELLIRYENEEAVDDSQLPKDRFSAERLKGVDSTLKIQPAELGDSAVYLCASSFFSGPQYFGPGTRLTVL.